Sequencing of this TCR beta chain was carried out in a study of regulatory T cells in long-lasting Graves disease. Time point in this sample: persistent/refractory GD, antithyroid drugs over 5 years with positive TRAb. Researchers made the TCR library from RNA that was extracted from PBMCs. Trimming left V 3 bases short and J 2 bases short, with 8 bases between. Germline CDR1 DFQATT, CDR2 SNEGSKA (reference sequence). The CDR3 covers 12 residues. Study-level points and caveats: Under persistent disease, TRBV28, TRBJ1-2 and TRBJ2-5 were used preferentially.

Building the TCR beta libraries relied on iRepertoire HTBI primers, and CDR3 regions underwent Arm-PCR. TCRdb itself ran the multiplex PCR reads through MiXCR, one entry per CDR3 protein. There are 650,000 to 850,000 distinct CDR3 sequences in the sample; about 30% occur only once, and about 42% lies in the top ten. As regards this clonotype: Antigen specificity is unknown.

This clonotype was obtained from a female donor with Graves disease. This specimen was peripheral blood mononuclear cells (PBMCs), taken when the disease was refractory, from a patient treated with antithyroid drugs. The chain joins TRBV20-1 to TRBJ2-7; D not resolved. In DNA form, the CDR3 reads TGCAGTGCTAGTATCTCTGCCTACGAGCAGTACTTC. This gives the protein CSASISAYEQYF.